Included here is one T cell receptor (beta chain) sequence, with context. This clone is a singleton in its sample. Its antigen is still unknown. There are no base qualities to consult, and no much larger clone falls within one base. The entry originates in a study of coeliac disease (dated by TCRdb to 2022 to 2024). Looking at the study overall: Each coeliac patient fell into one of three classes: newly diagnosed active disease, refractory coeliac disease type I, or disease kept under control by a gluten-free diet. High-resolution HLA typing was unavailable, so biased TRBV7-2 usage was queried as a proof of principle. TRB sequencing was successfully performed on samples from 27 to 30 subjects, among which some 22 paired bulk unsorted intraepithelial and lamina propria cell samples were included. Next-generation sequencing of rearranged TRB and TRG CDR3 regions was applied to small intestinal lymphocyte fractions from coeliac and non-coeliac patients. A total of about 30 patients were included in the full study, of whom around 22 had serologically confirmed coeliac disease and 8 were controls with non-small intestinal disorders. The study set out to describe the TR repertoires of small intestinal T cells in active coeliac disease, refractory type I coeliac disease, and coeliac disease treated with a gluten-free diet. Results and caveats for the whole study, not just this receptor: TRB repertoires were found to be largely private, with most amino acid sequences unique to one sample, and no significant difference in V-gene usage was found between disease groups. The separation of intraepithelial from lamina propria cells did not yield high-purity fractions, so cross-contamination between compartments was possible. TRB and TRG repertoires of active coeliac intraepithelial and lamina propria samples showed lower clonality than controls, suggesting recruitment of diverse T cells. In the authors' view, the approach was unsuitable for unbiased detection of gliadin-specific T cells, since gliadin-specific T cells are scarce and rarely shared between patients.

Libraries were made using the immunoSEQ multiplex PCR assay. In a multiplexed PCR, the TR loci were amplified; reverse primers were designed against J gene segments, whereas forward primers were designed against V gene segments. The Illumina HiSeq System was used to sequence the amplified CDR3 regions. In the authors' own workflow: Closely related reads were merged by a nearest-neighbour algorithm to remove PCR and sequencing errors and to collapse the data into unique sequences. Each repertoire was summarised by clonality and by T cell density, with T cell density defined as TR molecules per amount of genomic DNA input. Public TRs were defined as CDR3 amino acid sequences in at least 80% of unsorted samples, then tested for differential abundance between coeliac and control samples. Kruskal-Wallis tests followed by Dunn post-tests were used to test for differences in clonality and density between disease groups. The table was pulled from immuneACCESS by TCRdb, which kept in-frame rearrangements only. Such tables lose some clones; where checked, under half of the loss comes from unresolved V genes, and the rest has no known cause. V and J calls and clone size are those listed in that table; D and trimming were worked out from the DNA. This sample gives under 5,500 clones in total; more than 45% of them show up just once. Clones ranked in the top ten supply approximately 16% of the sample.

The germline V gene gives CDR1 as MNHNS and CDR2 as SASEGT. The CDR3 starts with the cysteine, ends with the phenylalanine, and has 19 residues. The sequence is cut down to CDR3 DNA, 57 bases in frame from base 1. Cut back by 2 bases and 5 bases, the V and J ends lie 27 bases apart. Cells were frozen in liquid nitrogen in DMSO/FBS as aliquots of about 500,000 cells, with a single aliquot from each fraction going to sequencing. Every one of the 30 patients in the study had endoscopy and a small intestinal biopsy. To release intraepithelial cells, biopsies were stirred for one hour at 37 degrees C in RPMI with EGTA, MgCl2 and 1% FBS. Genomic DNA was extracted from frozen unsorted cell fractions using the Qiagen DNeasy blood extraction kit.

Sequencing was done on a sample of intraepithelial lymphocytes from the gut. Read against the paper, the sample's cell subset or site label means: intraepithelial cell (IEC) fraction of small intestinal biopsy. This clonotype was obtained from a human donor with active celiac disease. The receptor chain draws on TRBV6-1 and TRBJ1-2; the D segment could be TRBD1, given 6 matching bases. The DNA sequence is TGTGCCAGCAGTGAACCGGGTAATGTGGGGGCCGGACCTTTTTATGGCTACACCTTC. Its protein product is CASSEPGNVGAGPFYGYTF.